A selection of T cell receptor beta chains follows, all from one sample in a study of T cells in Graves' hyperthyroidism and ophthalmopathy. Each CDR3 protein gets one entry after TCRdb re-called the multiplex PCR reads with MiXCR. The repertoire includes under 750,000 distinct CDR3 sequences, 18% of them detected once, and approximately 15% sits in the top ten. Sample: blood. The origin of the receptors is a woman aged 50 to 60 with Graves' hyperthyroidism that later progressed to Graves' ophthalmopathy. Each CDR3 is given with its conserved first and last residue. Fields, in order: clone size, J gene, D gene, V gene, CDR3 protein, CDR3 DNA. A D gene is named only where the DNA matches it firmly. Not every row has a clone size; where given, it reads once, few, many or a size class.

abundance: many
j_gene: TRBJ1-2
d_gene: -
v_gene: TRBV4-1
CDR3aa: CASSQGENNYGYTF
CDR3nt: TGCGCCAGCAGCCAAGGGGAGAATAACTATGGCTACACCTTC

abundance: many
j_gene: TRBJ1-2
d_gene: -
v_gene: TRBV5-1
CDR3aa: CASSFGTAANYGYTF
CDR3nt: TGCGCCAGCAGCTTCGGGACGGCCGCTAACTATGGCTACACCTTC

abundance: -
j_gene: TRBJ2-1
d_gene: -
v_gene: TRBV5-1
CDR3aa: CASSLEPGFGNEQFF
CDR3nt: TGCGCCAGCAGCTTGGAGCCAGGGTTCGGGAATGAGCAGTTCTTC

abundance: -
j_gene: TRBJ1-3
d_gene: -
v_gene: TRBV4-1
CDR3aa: CASSQLRGSSGNTIYF
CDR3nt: TGCGCCAGCAGCCAATTGAGAGGAAGCTCTGGAAACACCATATATTTT

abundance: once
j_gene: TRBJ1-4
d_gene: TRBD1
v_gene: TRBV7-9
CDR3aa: CASSPIRTGRAEKLFF
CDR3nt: TGTGCCAGCAGCCCAATTAGGACAGGGAGGGCTGAAAAACTGTTTTTT

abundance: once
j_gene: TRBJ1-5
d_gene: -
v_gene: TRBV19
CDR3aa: CASRTGTQSNQPQHF
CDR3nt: TGTGCCAGTAGAACCGGGACACAAAGCAATCAGCCCCAGCATTTT

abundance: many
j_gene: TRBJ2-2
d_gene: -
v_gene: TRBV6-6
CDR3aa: CASSYFGDSGELFF
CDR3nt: TGTGCCAGCAGTTACTTTGGGGATTCCGGGGAGCTGTTTTTT

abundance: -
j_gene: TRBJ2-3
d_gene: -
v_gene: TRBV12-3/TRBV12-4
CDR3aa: CAIHTARGTQYF
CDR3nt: TGTGCCATCCACACGGCCCGGGGTACGCAGTATTTT

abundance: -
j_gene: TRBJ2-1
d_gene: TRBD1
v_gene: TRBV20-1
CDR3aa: CSAREEGQVLSEQFF
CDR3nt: TGCAGTGCTAGAGAAGAGGGACAGGTTCTTAGTGAGCAGTTCTTC

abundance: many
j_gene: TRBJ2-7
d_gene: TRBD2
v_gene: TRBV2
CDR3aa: CASSDSAAGAGEQYF
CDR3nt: TGTGCCAGCAGTGACTCGGCAGCGGGGGCGGGCGAGCAGTACTTC

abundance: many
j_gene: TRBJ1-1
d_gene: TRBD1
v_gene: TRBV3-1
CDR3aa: CASSQEGGPNTEAFF
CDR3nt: TGTGCCAGCAGCCAAGAAGGGGGCCCGAACACTGAAGCTTTCTTT

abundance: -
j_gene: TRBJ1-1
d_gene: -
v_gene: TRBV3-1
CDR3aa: CASSHTLGTEAFF
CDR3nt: TGTGCCAGCAGCCATACTCTGGGCACTGAAGCTTTCTTT

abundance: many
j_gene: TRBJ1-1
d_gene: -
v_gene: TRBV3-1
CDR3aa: CASSQDSYRPNTEAFF
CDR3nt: TGTGCCAGCAGCCAAGATTCATACAGGCCGAACACTGAAGCTTTCTTT

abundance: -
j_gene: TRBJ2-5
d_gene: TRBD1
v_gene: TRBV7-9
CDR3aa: CASSPRGTDVQETQYF
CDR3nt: TGTGCCAGCAGCCCTAGGGGGACAGACGTCCAAGAGACCCAGTACTTC

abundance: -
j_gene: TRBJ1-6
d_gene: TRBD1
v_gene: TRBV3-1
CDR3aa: CASSQPEGQGVSPLHF
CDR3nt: TGTGCCAGCAGCCAGCCGGAGGGACAGGGAGTTTCACCCCTCCACTTT

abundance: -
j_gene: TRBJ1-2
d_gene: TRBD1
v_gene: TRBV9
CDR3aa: CASSAGGGGKYGYTF
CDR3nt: TGTGCCAGCAGCGCAGGAGGGGGCGGAAAGTATGGCTACACCTTC

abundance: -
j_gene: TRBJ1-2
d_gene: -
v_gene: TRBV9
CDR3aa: CASSARGRGSDYGYTF
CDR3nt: TGTGCCAGCAGCGCGAGAGGACGGGGTTCGGACTATGGCTACACCTTC

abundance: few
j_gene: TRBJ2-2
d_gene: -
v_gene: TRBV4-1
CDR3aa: CASSQAESRGTGELFF
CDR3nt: TGCGCCAGCAGCCAAGCGGAAAGCAGGGGAACCGGGGAGCTGTTTTTT

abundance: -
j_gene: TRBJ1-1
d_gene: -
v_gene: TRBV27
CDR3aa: CASSLMAQARTEAFF
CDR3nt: TGTGCCAGCAGTTTAATGGCACAAGCCCGAACTGAAGCTTTCTTT

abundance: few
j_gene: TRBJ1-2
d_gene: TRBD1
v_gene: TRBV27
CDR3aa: CASSSLVTGVDGYTF
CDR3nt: TGTGCCAGCAGTTCATTGGTGACAGGGGTGGACGGCTACACCTTC

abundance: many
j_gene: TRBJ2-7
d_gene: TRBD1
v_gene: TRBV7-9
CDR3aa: CASSGTRGPYEQYF
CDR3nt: TGTGCCAGCAGCGGAACCAGGGGGCCCTACGAGCAGTACTTC

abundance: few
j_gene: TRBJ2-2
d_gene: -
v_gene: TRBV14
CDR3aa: CASSQDWLLEDTGELFF
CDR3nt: TGTGCCAGCAGCCAAGACTGGTTGTTGGAGGACACCGGGGAGCTGTTTTTT

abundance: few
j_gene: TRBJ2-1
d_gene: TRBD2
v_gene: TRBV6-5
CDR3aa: CASSYGPRGVDNEQFF
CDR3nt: TGTGCCAGCAGTTACGGCCCTCGGGGGGTGGACAATGAGCAGTTCTTC

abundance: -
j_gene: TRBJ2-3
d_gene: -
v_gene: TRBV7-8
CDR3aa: CASSADFWGTDTQYF
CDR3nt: TGTGCCAGCAGCGCCGACTTTTGGGGCACAGATACGCAGTATTTT

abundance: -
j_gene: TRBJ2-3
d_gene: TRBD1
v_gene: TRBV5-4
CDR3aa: CASSWGQDPQYF
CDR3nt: TGTGCCAGCAGCTGGGGACAGGATCCGCAGTATTTT

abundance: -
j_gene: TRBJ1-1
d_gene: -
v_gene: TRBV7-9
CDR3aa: CASRNPGVNTEAFF
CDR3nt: TGTGCCAGCAGGAACCCCGGGGTCAACACTGAAGCTTTCTTT

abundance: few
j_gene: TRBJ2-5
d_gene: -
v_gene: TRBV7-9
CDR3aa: CASSLVGATIQETQYF
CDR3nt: TGTGCCAGCAGCTTAGTTGGGGCGACCATCCAAGAGACCCAGTACTTC